The entry that follows covers one T cell receptor beta chain sequence. Its target is unknown. These data originate in a study of cytomegalovirus exposure and HLA in healthy donors. Whole-study findings and limits: Relative to equally common others, HLA-associated TCR beta chains showed greater clonal expansion in a later analysis. Analyzed later, association rates of TCRs varied across HLA loci, with DRB1 most and HLA-C fewest.

60 Vbeta and 13 Jbeta primers were used in PCR. Original processing methods: In a later analysis, the count reached some 73 million unique TCR beta chains, with 8.5 million to 14 million shared. Method: immunoSEQ multiplex PCR; TCRdb's copy keeps in-frame clones and lacks some. From that table come the V and J calls and clone size; the DNA was used to work out D and trimming. This table holds 170,000 or so clones, around 80% found once. Germline V CDR1 and CDR2: MDHEN, SYDVKM. The germline V and J ends were trimmed by 6 bases and 6 bases, with 12 bases remaining between them. The CDR3 contains 13 residues.

The material sequenced was PBMCs. V is TRBV28 and J is TRBJ1-5; TRBD1 might be the D (6 bases). The clonotype comes from a man aged 25-40 years in good health and CMV-seropositive. The CDR3 DNA reads as TGTGCCAGCAGGTACGGCAGGGGTCAGCCCCAGCATTTT. Translating gives CASRYGRGQPQHF.